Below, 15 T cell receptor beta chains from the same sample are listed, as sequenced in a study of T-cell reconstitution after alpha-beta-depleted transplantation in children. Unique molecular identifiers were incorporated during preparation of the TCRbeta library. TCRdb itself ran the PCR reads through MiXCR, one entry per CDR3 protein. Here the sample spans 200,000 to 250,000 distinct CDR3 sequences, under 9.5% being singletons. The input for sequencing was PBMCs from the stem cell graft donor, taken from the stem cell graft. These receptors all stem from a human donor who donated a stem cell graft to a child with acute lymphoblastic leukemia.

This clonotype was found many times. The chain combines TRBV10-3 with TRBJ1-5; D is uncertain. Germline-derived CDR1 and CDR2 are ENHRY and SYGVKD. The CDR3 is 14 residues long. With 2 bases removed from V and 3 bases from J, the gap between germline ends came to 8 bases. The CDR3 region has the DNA TGTGCCATCAGTGAGGAAAGGGTCAATCAGCCCCAGCATTTT. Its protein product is CAISEERVNQPQHF.

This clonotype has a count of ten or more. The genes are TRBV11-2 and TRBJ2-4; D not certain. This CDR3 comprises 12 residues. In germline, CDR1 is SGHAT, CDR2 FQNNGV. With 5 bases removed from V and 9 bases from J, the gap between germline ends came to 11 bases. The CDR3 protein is CASSHGWSIQYF. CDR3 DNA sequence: TGTGCCAGCAGCCACGGGTGGAGCATTCAGTACTTC.

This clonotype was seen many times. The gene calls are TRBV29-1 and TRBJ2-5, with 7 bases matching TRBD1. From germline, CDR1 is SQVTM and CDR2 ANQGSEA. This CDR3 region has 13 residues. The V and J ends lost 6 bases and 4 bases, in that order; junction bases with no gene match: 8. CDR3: CSVARQGRETQYF. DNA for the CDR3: TGCAGCGTGGCTCGACAGGGACGAGAGACCCAGTACTTC.

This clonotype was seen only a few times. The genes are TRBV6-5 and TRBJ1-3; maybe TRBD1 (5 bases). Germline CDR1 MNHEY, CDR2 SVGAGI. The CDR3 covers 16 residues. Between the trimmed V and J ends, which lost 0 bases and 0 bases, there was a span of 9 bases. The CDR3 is CASSYSPGSSGNTIYF. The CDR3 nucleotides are TGTGCCAGCAGTTACTCTCCAGGGAGCTCTGGAAACACCATATATTTT.

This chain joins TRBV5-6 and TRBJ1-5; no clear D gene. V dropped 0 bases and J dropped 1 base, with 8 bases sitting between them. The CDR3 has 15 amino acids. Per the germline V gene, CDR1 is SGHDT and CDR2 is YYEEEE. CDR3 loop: CASSLGVMSNQPQHF. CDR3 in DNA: TGTGCCAGCAGCTTGGGCGTTATGAGCAATCAGCCCCAGCATTTT.

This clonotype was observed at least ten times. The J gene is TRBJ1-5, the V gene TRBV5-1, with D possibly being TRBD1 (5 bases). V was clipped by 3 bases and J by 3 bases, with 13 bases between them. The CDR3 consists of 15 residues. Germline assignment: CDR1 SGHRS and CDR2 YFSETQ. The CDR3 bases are TGCGCCAGCAGCTCGGCCGGGGGGGACAATCAGCCCCAGCATTTT. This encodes CASSSAGGDNQPQHF.

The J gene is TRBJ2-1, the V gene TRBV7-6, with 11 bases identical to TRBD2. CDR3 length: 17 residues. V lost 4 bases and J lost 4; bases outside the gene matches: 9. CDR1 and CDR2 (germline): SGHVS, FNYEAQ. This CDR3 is CASSSKLAGVTYNEQFF. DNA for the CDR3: TGTGCCAGCAGCTCCAAACTAGCGGGGGTTACATACAATGAGCAGTTCTTC.

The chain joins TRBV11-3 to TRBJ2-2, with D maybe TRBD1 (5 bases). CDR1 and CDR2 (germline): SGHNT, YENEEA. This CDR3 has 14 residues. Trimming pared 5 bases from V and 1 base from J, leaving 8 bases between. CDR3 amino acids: CASSRGRNTGELFF. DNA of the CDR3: TGTGCCAGCAGCAGGGGCAGGAACACCGGGGAGCTGTTTTTT.

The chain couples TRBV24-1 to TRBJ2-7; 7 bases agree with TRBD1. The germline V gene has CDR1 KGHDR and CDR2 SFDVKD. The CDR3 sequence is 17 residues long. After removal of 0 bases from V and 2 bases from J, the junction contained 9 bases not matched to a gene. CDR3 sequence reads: CATSDLNRTGMTYEQYF. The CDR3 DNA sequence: TGTGCCACCAGTGATTTGAACCGGACAGGTATGACCTACGAGCAGTACTTC.

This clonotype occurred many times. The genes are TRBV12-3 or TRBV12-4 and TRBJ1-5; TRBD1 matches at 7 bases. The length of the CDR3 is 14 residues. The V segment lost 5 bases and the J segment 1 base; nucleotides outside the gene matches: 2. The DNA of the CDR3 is TGTGCCAGCAGTGAGGGACAGAGCAATCAGCCCCAGCATTTT. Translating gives CASSEGQSNQPQHF.

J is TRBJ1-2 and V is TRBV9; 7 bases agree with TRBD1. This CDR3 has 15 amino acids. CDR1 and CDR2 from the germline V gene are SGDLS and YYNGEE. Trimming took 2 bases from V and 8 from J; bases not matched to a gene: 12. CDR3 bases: TGTGCCAGCAGCGTGGACGGACAGGCTCGTCGGGGCTACACCTTC. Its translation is CASSVDGQARRGYTF.

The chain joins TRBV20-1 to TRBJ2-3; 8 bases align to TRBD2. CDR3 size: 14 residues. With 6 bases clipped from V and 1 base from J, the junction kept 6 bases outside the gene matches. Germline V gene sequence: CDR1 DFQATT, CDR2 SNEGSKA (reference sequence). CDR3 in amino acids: CSASLAGRTDTQYF. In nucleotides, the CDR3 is TGCAGTGCGAGCCTAGCGGGTCGCACAGATACGCAGTATTTT.

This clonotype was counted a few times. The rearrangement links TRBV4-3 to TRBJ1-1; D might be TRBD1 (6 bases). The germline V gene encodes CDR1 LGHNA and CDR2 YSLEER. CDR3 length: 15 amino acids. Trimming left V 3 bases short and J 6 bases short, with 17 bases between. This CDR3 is CASSQTTGRAAEAFF. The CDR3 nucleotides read TGCGCCAGCAGCCAGACCACAGGGAGGGCGGCTGAAGCTTTCTTT.

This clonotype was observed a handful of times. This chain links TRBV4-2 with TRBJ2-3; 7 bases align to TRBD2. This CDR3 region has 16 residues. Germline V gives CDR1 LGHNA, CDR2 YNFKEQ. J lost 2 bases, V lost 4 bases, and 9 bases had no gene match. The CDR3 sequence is CASSPLGEGSTDTQYF. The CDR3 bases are TGTGCCAGCAGCCCCCTGGGGGAGGGATCCACAGATACGCAGTATTTT.

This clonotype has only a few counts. Here the CDR3 DNA reads TGTGCCAGCAGCCGACGTCATACAGGGTTCCAGCCCCAGCATTTT. Translation: CASSRRHTGFQPQHF. The chain couples TRBV12-3 or TRBV12-4 to TRBJ1-5; TRBD1 might be the D (6 bases). The CDR3 runs 15 residues. Trimming left V 6 bases short and J 7 bases short, with 19 bases between.